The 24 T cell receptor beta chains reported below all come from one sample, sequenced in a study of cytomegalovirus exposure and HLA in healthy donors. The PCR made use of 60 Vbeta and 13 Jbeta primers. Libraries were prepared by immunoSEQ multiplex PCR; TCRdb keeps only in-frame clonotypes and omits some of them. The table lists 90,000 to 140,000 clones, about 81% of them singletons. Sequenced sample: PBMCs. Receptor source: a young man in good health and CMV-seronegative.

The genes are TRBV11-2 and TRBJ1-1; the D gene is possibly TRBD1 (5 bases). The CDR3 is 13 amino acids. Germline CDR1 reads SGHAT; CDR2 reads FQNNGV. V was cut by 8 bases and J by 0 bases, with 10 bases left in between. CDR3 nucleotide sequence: TGTGCCAGCCGCCAAGGGGTGAACACTGAAGCTTTCTTT. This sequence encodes CASRQGVNTEAFF.

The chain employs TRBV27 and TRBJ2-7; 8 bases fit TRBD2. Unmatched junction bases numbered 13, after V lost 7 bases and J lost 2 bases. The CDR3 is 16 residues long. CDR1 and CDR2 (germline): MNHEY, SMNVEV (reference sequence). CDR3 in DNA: TGTGCCAGCACCCGACTCGGAGTAGCGGGGACCTACGAGCAGTACTTC. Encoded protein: CASTRLGVAGTYEQYF.

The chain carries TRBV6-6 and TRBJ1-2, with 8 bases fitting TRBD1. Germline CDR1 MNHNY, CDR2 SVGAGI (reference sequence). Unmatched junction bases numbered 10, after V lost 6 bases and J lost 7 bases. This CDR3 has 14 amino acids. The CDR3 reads CASSNPDRVIGYTF. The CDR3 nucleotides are TGTGCCAGCAGCAACCCGGACAGGGTCATTGGCTACACCTTC.

The CDR3 region has the DNA TGTGCCAGCAGCTTCCAGGGGGCGAAAGAGACCCAGTACTTC. This sequence encodes CASSFQGAKETQYF. This chain uses TRBV5-6 with TRBJ2-5; TRBD1 matches 8 bases. V was clipped by 2 bases and J by 3 bases; unmatched bases: 3. CDR3 length: 14 amino acids. Per germline, CDR1 SGHDT and CDR2 YYEEEE. Combining the CDR3 with reference TRBV5-6 and TRBJ2-5 gives the whole variable domain DAGVTQSPTHLIKTRGQQVTLRCSPKSGHDTVSWYQQALGQGPQFIFQYYEEEERQRGNFPDRFSGHQFPNYSSELNVNALLLGDSALYLCASSFQGAKETQYFGPGTRLLVL.

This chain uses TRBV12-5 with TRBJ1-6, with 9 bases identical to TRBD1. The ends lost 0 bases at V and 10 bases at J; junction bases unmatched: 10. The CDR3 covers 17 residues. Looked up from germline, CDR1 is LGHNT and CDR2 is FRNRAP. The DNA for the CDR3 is TGTGCTAGTGGTTTGGTATTGGGACAGGGAGGAGGGTCACCCCTCCACTTT. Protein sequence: CASGLVLGQGGGSPLHF. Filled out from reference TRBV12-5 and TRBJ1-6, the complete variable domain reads DARVTQTPRHKVTEMGQEVTMRCQPILGHNTVFWYRQTMMQGLELLAYFRNRAPLDDSGMPKDRFSAEMPDATLATLKIQPSEPRDSAVYFCASGLVLGQGGGSPLHFGNGTRLTVT.

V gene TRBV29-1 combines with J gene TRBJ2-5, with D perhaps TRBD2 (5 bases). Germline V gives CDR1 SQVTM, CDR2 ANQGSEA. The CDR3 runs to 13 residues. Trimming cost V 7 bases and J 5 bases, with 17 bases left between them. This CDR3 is CSGAQQPGETQYF. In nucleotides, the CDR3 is TGCAGCGGTGCTCAACAGCCGGGGGAGACCCAGTACTTC.

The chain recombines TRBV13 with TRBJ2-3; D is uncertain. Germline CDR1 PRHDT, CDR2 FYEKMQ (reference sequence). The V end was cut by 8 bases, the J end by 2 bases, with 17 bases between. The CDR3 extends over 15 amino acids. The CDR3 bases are TGTGCCAGCCGCTCCCTTCGACAACACACAGATACGCAGTATTTT. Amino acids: CASRSLRQHTDTQYF.

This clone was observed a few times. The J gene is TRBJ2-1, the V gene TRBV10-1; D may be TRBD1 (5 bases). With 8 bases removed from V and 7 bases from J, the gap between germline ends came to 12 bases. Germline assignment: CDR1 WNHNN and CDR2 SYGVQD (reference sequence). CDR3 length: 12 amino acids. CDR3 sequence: CASGSRVNEQFF. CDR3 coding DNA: TGCGCCAGCGGTAGCAGGGTGAATGAGCAGTTCTTC.

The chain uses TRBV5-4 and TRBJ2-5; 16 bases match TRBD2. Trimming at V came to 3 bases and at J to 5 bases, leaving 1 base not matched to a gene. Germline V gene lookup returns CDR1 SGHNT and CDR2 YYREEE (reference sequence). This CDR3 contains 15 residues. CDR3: CASSSGLAGGETQYF. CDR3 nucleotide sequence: TGTGCCAGCAGCTCGGGACTAGCGGGAGGGGAGACCCAGTACTTC.

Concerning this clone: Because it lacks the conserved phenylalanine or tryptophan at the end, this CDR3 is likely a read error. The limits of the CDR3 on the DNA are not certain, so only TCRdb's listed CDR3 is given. The CDR3 sequence is CASSEVGGPD. The genes are TRBV10-1 and TRBJ2-7; the table's D call of TRBD2 was not tested on the DNA. The CDR3 spans 10 amino acids, including both terminal residues. Germline-derived CDR1 and CDR2 are WNHNN and SYGVQD (reference sequence).

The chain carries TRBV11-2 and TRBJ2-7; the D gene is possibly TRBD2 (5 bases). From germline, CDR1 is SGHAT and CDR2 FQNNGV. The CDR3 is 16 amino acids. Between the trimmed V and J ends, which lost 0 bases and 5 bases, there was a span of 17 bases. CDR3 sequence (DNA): TGTGCCAGCAGCTTAGAGCCTCCGGGGATGCGCGACGAGCAGTACTTC. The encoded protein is CASSLEPPGMRDEQYF.

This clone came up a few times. The DNA for the CDR3 is TGTGCCAGCAGCTTGGCCGGGCTGACTAGCGGGAGGAAGTACTTC. Translation gives CASSLAGLTSGRKYF. The chain employs TRBV5-4 and TRBJ2-7; 13 bases agree with TRBD2. V was pared by 0 bases and J by 11 bases, with 8 bases of the junction left unmatched. Germline V gene sequence: CDR1 SGHNT, CDR2 YYREEE (reference sequence). This CDR3 is built from 15 residues.

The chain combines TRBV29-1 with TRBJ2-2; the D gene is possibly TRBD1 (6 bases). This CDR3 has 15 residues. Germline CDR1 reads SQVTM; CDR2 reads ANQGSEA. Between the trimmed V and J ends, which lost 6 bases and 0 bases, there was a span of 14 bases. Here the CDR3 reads CSVVDRLSNTGELFF. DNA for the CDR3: TGCAGCGTAGTCGACAGGCTTTCGAACACCGGGGAGCTGTTTTTT.

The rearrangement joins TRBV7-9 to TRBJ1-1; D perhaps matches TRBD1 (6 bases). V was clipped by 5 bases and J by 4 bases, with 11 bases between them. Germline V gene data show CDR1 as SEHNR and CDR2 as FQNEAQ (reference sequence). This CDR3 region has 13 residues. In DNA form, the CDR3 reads TGTGCCAGCAGCATCGGGGGGGCCACTGAAGCTTTCTTT. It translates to CASSIGGATEAFF.

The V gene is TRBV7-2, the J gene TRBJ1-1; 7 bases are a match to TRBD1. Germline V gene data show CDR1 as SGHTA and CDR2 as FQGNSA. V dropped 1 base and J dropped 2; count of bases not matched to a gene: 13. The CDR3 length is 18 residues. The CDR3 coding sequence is TGTGCCAGCAGCTTAGGAGTGCGGGCCAGGGGGAAAAACACTGAAGCTTTCTTT. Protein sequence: CASSLGVRARGKNTEAFF.

The CDR3, as DNA: TGTGCCAGCAGCTTCGGGAGTGAGGGGGCGCTTACTGAAGCTTTCTTT. Translated: CASSFGSEGALTEAFF. The chain joins TRBV11-2 to TRBJ1-1; 7 positions agree with TRBD1. CDR3 length: 16 residues. The junction had 12 bases not matched to a gene; V was cut back by 3 bases and J by 5 bases. Germline lookup yields CDR1 SGHAT and CDR2 FQNNGV.

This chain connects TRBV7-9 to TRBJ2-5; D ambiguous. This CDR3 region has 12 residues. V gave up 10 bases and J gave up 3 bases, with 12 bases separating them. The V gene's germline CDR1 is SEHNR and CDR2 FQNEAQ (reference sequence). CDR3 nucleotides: TGTGCCATAATACAATCCGAAGAGACCCAGTACTTC. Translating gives CAIIQSEETQYF.

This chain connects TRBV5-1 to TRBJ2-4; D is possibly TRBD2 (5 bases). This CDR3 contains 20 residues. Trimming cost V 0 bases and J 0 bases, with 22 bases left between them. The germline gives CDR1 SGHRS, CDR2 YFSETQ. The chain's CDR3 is CASSLAGRGGVIIAKNIQYF. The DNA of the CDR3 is TGCGCCAGCAGCTTGGCGGGGAGAGGAGGAGTTATTATAGCCAAAAACATTCAGTACTTC. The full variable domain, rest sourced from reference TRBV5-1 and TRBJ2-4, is KAGVTQTPRYLIKTRGQQVTLSCSPISGHRSVSWYQQTPGQGLQFLFEYFSETQRNKGNFPGRFSGRQFSNSRSEMNVSTLELGDSALYLCASSLAGRGGVIIAKNIQYFGAGTRLSVL.

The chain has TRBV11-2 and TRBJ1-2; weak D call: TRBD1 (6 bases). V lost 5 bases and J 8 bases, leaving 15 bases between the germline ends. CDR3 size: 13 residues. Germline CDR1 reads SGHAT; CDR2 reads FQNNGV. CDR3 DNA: TGTGCCAGCAGCCCTCTCAGGGGAGTGGGCTACACCTTC. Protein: CASSPLRGVGYTF. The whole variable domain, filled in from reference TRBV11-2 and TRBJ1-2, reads EAGVAQSPRYKIIEKRQSVAFWCNPISGHATLYWYQQILGQGPKLLIQFQNNGVVDDSQLPKDRFSAERLKGVDSTLKIQPAKLEDSAVYLCASSPLRGVGYTFGSGTRLTVV.

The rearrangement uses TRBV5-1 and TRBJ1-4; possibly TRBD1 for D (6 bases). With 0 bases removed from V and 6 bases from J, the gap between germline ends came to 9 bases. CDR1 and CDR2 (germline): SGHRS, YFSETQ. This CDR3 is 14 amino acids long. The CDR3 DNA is TGCGCCAGCAGCTTGGACAGGGTAGATGAAAAACTGTTTTTT. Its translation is CASSLDRVDEKLFF.

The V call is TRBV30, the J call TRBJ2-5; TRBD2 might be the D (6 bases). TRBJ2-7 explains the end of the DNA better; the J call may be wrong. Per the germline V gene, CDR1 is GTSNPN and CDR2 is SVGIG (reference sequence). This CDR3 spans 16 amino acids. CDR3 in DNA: TGTGCCTGGAGTGTCGGCGGGGTGAGAGGGACTTACGAGCAGTACTTC. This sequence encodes CAWSVGGVRGTYEQYF.

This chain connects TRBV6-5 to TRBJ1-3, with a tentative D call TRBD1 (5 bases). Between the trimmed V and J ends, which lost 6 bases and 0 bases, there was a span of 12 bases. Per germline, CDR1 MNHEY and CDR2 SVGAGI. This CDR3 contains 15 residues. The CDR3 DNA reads TGTGCCAGCAGCCCTACAGGCAACTCTGGAAACACCATATATTTT. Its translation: CASSPTGNSGNTIYF.

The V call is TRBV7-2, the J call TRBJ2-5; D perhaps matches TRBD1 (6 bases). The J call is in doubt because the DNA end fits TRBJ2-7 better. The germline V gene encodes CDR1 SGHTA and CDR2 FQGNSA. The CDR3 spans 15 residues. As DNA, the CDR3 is TGTGCCAGCAGCTTACAGGGGACGGGGCCCTACGAGCAGTACTTC. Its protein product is CASSLQGTGPYEQYF.

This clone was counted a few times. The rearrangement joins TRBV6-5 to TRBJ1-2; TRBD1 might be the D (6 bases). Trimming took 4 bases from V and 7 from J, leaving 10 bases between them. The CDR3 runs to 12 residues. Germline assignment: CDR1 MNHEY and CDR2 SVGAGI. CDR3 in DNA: TGTGCCAGCAGTTCAGGGGCTGGTGGCTACACCTTC. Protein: CASSSGAGGYTF.